The subject of this entry is one TCR beta chain. Only in-frame clones appear in the TCRdb table, and some are missing; sequencing was by immunoSEQ multiplex PCR. This sample has hundreds of thousands of clones, with around 90% found just once. The data belong to a study of blood T cell repertoires in COVID-19. V was clipped by 2 bases and J by 0 bases, with 8 bases between them. Germline V gives CDR1 SGHTS, CDR2 YDEGEE. The length of the CDR3 is 14 residues. Sequenced: PBMCs or T cells enriched from blood (not recorded which). The V and J genes are TRBV5-8 and TRBJ1-1, with a tentative D call TRBD1 (5 bases). This sequence was found in a woman aged 18-29 years with acute COVID-19. CDR3 in amino acids: CASSFEQVNTEAFF. CDR3 bases: TGTGCCAGCAGCTTTGAACAGGTGAACACTGAAGCTTTCTTT.